This T cell receptor beta chain came from a study of blood T cells in healthy people across ages. Alongside a J-beta primer mix, a sample-barcoded 5' primer served in a second PCR lasting 7 to 11 cycles. The template-switch adaptor was a 5' adaptor with 12 random nucleotides. It tagged each cDNA molecule. MiXCR, run by TCRdb on the 5' RACE reads, gives a single entry per CDR3 protein. This table holds some 1.5 million distinct CDR3 sequences, approximately 30% found once. V lost 3 bases and J 4 bases, leaving 11 bases between the germline ends. CDR3 size: 13 residues. Germline V gives CDR1 SQVTM, CDR2 ANQGSEA. Study outcomes and limitations: Any conclusive comparison of naive versus antigen-experienced cells was prevented by using unsorted PBMCs. Whereas aged donors had fewer naive CD4+ cells, long-lived donors had more of them and higher diversity. Older individuals had lower TCR beta diversity per million T cells (the decline was roughly linear).

Note on this clonotype: Its specificity is not known.

The receptor comes from a woman in her twenties or thirties in good health. Sequencing was performed on blood. The chain joins TRBV29-1 to TRBJ2-3; tentative D call: TRBD1 (6 bases). The CDR3 loop is CSVDITGSDTQYF. In DNA form, the CDR3 reads TGCAGCGTTGACATAACAGGGTCAGATACGCAGTATTTT.